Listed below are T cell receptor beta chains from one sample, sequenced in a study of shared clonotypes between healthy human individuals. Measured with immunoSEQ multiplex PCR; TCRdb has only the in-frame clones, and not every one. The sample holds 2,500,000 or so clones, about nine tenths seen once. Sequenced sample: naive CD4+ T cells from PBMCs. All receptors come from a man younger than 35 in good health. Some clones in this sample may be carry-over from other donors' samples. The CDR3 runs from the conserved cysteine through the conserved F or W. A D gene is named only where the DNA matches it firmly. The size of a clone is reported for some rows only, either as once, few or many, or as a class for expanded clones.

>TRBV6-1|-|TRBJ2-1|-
CASSEGDFFSSYNEQFF
TGTGCCAGCAGTGAAGGCGATTTCTTCAGCTCCTACAATGAGCAGTTCTTC
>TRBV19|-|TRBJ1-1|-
CASRGGTGNTEAFF
TGTGCCAGTAGGGGCGGGACTGGGAACACTGAAGCTTTCTTT
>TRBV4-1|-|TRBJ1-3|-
CASSQSPGIFGNTIYF
TGCGCCAGCAGCCAATCTCCAGGGATCTTCGGAAACACCATATATTTT
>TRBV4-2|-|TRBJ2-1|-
CASSQGSSRNEQFF
TGTGCCAGCAGCCAAGGGAGTAGCCGAAATGAGCAGTTCTTC
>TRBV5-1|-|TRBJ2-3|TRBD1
CASSMGQGTDTQYF
TGCGCCAGCAGCATGGGACAGGGTACCGATACGCAGTATTTT
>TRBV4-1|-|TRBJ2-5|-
CASSQLVVETQYF
TGCGCCAGCAGCCAATTAGTGGTGGAGACCCAGTACTTC
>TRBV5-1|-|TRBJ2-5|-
CASSGLVGQETQYF
TGCGCCAGCAGTGGGCTAGTTGGCCAAGAGACCCAGTACTTC
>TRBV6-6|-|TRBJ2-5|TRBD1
CASRTARGQETQYF
TGTGCCAGCAGAACGGCCAGGGGGCAAGAGACCCAGTACTTC
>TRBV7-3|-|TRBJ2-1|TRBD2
CASSSGLAGGSRGEQFF
TGTGCCAGCAGCTCCGGACTAGCGGGAGGGTCCCGGGGTGAGCAGTTCTTC
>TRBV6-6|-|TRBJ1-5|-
CASSYPGVPPQHF
TGTGCCAGCAGTTACCCTGGGGTCCCTCCCCAGCATTTT
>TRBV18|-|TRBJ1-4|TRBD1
CASSLLGQGTNEKLFF
TGTGCCAGCTCCCTACTCGGACAGGGAACTAATGAAAAACTGTTTTTT
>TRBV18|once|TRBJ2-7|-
CASSPFKNYEQYF
TGTGCCAGCTCACCATTTAAGAACTACGAGCAGTACTTC